The next 28 T cell receptor beta chains were all read from a single sample in a study of CD8 T cells in Susac syndrome. It was with random hexamers that 0.5 to 1 ug RNA was reverse transcribed. TCRdb analysed the immunoSEQ multiplex PCR reads with MiXCR anew, one entry per CDR3 protein. Of about 200,000 distinct CDR3 sequences listed, around 96% are singletons. Material: CD4+ T cells from PBMCs. The receptors shown here come from a human donor with multiple sclerosis.

The V and J genes are TRBV27 and TRBJ2-7, with 8 bases matching TRBD1. This CDR3 region has 14 residues. With 4 bases clipped from V and 3 bases from J, the junction kept 5 bases outside the gene matches. The germline V gene has CDR1 MNHEY and CDR2 SMNVEV (reference sequence). CDR3 DNA: TGTGCCAGCAGTTCCCGGACAGGGAGCTACGAGCAGTACTTC. Residues: CASSSRTGSYEQYF.

The chain uses TRBV20-1 and TRBJ2-3; a possible D gene is TRBD1 (8 bases). The CDR3 is made up of 15 amino acids. The germline V gene encodes CDR1 DFQATT and CDR2 SNEGSKA (reference sequence). V was shortened by 6 bases and J by 6 bases, with 22 bases between the two germline ends. Written as DNA, the CDR3 is TGCAGTGCCCAGGGGGCGGCGGGGGACCGGGATACGCAGTATTTT. Protein product: CSAQGAAGDRDTQYF.

The count of this clonotype is one. This sequence joins TRBV18 and TRBJ2-7, with D perhaps TRBD1 or TRBD2 (6 bases each). This CDR3 spans 15 amino acids. Trimming pared 4 bases from V and 3 bases from J, leaving 16 bases between. In germline, CDR1 is KGHSH, CDR2 LQKENI. CDR3 in amino acids: CASSRGAGSDYEQYF. CDR3 DNA: TGTGCCAGCTCACGGGGGGCAGGGTCTGACTACGAGCAGTACTTC.

This chain links TRBV30 with TRBJ2-1; 8 nucleotides line up with TRBD2. The germline V gene has CDR1 GTSNPN and CDR2 SVGIG (reference sequence). The CDR3 runs to 15 residues. V was pared by 1 base and J by 9 bases, with 11 bases of the junction left unmatched. CDR3 sequence (DNA): TGTGCCTGGAGTGGTCAGAGCGGGAGTGGGTCTGAGCAGTTCTTC. This codes for CAWSGQSGSGSEQFF.

The rearrangement links TRBV7-9 to TRBJ2-3; 11 positions match TRBD2. Looked up from germline, CDR1 is SEHNR and CDR2 is FQNEAQ (reference sequence). This CDR3 has 15 amino acids. Trimming removed 6 bases from V and 3 bases from J; junction bases left unmatched: 5. The CDR3 DNA reads TGTGCCAGCAGTCCGGGACTAGCGGCTACAGATACGCAGTATTTT. Protein product: CASSPGLAATDTQYF.

This rearrangement joins TRBV29-1 to TRBJ2-5; 10 positions agree with TRBD1. CDR1 and CDR2 from the germline V gene are SQVTM and ANQGSEA. With 6 bases clipped from V and 5 bases from J, the junction kept 12 bases outside the gene matches. The CDR3 extends over 15 amino acids. Here the CDR3 reads CSVNPGTGVFETQYF. The CDR3 coding sequence is TGCAGCGTCAATCCCGGGACAGGGGTGTTCGAGACCCAGTACTTC.

The chain is built from TRBV11-1 and TRBJ1-1; D might be TRBD1 (5 bases). This CDR3 has 15 residues. Trimming took 3 bases from V and 2 from J, leaving 13 bases between them. Germline V gene data show CDR1 as SGHAT and CDR2 as FQDESV (reference sequence). As DNA, the CDR3 is TGTGCCAGCAGCTTCGGGACTGGGCTTAACACTGAAGCTTTCTTT. Residues: CASSFGTGLNTEAFF.

The chain employs TRBV3-1 and TRBJ2-1; 14 bases line up with TRBD2. Germline lookup yields CDR1 LGHDT and CDR2 YNNKEL (reference sequence). The CDR3 has 15 residues. The ends lost 4 bases at V and 11 bases at J; junction bases unmatched: 7. CDR3 protein: CASSPTSGGALKQFF. CDR3 DNA: TGTGCCAGCAGCCCGACTAGCGGGGGGGCCTTGAAGCAGTTCTTC.

V usage is TRBV20-1 and J usage is TRBJ2-7; no clear D. The CDR3 runs 13 residues. Germline CDR1 is DFQATT and CDR2 is SNEGSKA (reference sequence). Trimming cost V 3 bases and J 1 base, with 10 bases left between them. The CDR3 loop is CSASLGPSYEQYF. The DNA for the CDR3 is TGCAGTGCTAGTCTCGGGCCTTCCTACGAGCAGTACTTC.

The rearrangement uses TRBV27 and TRBJ2-7; D may correspond to TRBD1 or TRBD2 (6 bases each). The V gene lost 6 bases and the J gene lost 6 bases, with 21 bases spanning the gap. This CDR3 contains 15 residues. The germline V gene has CDR1 MNHEY and CDR2 SMNVEV (reference sequence). The chain's CDR3 is CASSASTGLRGEQYF. The DNA for the CDR3 is TGTGCCAGCAGCGCCTCGACAGGACTACGGGGCGAGCAGTACTTC.

This chain joins TRBV20-1 and TRBJ1-1, with D uncertain. Trimming left V 6 bases short and J 2 bases short, with 10 bases between. This CDR3 region has 12 residues. Germline V CDR1 and CDR2: DFQATT, SNEGSKA (reference sequence). The CDR3 protein is CSALVQNTEAFF. CDR3 sequence (DNA): TGCAGTGCCCTAGTCCAAAACACTGAAGCTTTCTTT.

The chain uses TRBV6-6 and TRBJ1-2; D perhaps matches TRBD1 (6 bases). Germline lookup yields CDR1 MNHNY and CDR2 SVGAGI (reference sequence). The CDR3 runs 14 residues. The ends were cut back, 6 bases at V and 4 bases at J, with 15 bases in the middle. This CDR3 reads CASSATGWSYGYTF. The CDR3 DNA reads TGTGCCAGCAGCGCGACAGGCTGGAGCTATGGCTACACCTTC.

This chain joins TRBV3-1 and TRBJ2-7; a weak D match, TRBD2 (5 bases). Trimming pared 1 base from V and 3 bases from J, leaving 13 bases between. The length of the CDR3 is 15 residues. Germline CDR1 reads LGHDT; CDR2 reads YNNKEL (reference sequence). The CDR3 sequence is CASSQGLLDFYEQYF. The DNA of the CDR3 is TGTGCCAGCAGCCAAGGCCTTCTGGACTTCTACGAGCAGTACTTC.

V usage is TRBV12-3 or TRBV12-4 and J usage is TRBJ2-1; the D gene could be TRBD1 or TRBD2 (6 bases each). Trimming stripped 6 bases from V and 9 bases from J, with 15 bases between. The CDR3 extends over 13 amino acids. The CDR3, as DNA: TGTGCCAGCAGCCCCCCGCCGGGGGCTGAGCAGTTCTTC. This sequence encodes CASSPPPGAEQFF.

In its sample, this clonotype was seen once. The CDR3 nucleotides are TGCAGTGCCAGTATCGGGGAGCAGTTCTTC. Translated, it gives CSASIGEQFF. The chain uses TRBV20-1 and TRBJ2-1; D is undetermined. This CDR3 is 10 amino acids long. With 6 bases removed from V and 10 bases from J, the gap between germline ends came to 10 bases. The germline V gene has CDR1 DFQATT and CDR2 SNEGSKA (reference sequence).

The V gene is TRBV28, the J gene TRBJ1-5, with TRBD1 identical over 9 bases. V trimming: 11 bases; J trimming: 6 bases; junction bases outside the gene matches: 14. The CDR3 length is 15 residues. Germline CDR1 reads MDHEN; CDR2 reads SYDVKM. CDR3 DNA sequence: TGTGCCTCCACATCGGGACAGGGAAGGGGTCAGCCCCAGCATTTT. Protein: CASTSGQGRGQPQHF.

The chain employs TRBV14 and TRBJ1-1; D gene ambiguous. The length of the CDR3 is 13 residues. Germline V gene lookup returns CDR1 SGHDN and CDR2 FVKESK. Trimming cost V 2 bases and J 6 bases, with 10 bases left between them. The CDR3 DNA reads TGTGCCAGCAGCCAATTTCAGGCATCTGAAGCTTTCTTT. Translated: CASSQFQASEAFF.

The chain recombines TRBV5-6 with TRBJ2-1; D uncertain. Germline-derived CDR1 and CDR2 are SGHDT and YYEEEE. The CDR3 loop spans 12 amino acids. V lost 7 bases and J lost 8, with 13 bases in between. The CDR3 region has the DNA TGTGCCAGCTCCCCGAGTTACCATGAGCAGTTCTTC. Protein sequence: CASSPSYHEQFF.

V is TRBV6-6 and J is TRBJ2-7, with D uncertain. The CDR3 extends over 15 amino acids. Trimming took 6 bases from V and 4 from J, leaving 19 bases between them. Germline assignment: CDR1 MNHNY and CDR2 SVGAGI (reference sequence). In DNA, the CDR3 is TGTGCCAGCAGCTTTCATCAAGAAATGTCATACGAGCAGTACTTC. This codes for CASSFHQEMSYEQYF.

The rearrangement joins TRBV10-3 to TRBJ2-1; 12 bases map to TRBD2. Germline CDR1 ENHRY, CDR2 SYGVKD. J lost 7 bases, V lost 3 bases, and 10 bases had no gene match. This CDR3 is built from 17 residues. The CDR3 DNA reads as TGTGCCATCAGTGACCCCTTCGGACTAGCGGGAAGGAATGAGCAGTTCTTC. Translating it yields CAISDPFGLAGRNEQFF.

This clonotype was observed a single time. The CDR3 spells CASSQLTSPRHTQYF. In DNA form, the CDR3 reads TGCGCCAGCAGCCAATTGACATCGCCCCGCCATACGCAGTATTTT. The chain is built from TRBV4-1 and TRBJ2-3, with D unresolved. The CDR3 sequence is 15 residues long. Deletions cut 2 bases from V and 7 bases from J, with 16 bases between. CDR1 is MGHRA, CDR2 YSYEKL, per germline.

The genes are TRBV3-1 and TRBJ1-2, with 11 bases aligning to TRBD1. V gave up 4 bases and J gave up 4 bases; unmatched junction bases: 8. Germline V lookup: CDR1 LGHDT, CDR2 YNNKEL (reference sequence). The CDR3 loop spans 16 amino acids. The CDR3 DNA reads as TGTGCCAGCAGCCCACGGACAGGGGGCGCAATCTATGGCTACACCTTC. Protein sequence: CASSPRTGGAIYGYTF.

The chain recombines TRBV9 with TRBJ2-2, with D possibly being TRBD2 (6 bases). Trimming removed 0 bases at V and 7 bases at J, with 7 bases between. The CDR3 runs 13 residues. Looked up from germline, CDR1 is SGDLS and CDR2 is YYNGEE. The CDR3 DNA reads TGTGCCAGCAGCGTAGTGCGGGGCGGGGAGCTGTTTTTT. It translates to CASSVVRGGELFF. Complete variable domain (other parts from reference TRBV9 and TRBJ2-2): DSGVTQTPKHLITATGQRVTLRCSPRSGDLSVYWYQQSLDQGLQFLIQYYNGEERAKGNILERFSAQQFPDLHSELNLSSLELGDSALYFCASSVVRGGELFFGEGSRLTVL.

This rearrangement joins TRBV20-1 to TRBJ2-3; no reliable D call. The germline CDR1 and CDR2 sequences are DFQATT and SNEGSKA (reference sequence). This CDR3 comprises 13 residues. Trimming cost V 5 bases and J 7 bases, with 16 bases left between them. In nucleotides, the CDR3 is TGCAGTGCTCATGTCCTTACCGGGTATACGCAGTATTTT. This gives the protein CSAHVLTGYTQYF.

The CDR3 DNA reads TGTGCCTGGAGTCTAGGGCAGGTGATTGATCCCCAGCATTTT. Translating it yields CAWSLGQVIDPQHF. The chain recombines TRBV30 with TRBJ1-5, with D uncertain. The CDR3 extends over 14 amino acids. Germline lookup yields CDR1 GTSNPN and CDR2 SVGIG (reference sequence). Trimming shortened V by 2 bases and J by 10 bases, and 18 bases separated the two germline ends.

This chain uses TRBV12-3 or TRBV12-4 with TRBJ1-1; D is ambiguous. V was clipped by 7 bases and J by 0 bases, with 15 bases between them. The CDR3 contains 15 residues. The CDR3 region is CASTSRGGMNTEAFF. CDR3 nucleotide sequence: TGTGCCAGCACCTCCCGAGGAGGAATGAACACTGAAGCTTTCTTT.

This CDR3 reads CASSLAGDNQPQHF. CDR3 bases: TGTGCCAGCAGCTTGGCGGGGGATAATCAGCCCCAGCATTTT. The chain links TRBV7-9 to TRBJ1-5, with D tentatively TRBD1 (5 bases). Per the germline V gene, CDR1 is SEHNR and CDR2 is FQNEAQ (reference sequence). The V end lost 3 bases, the J end lost 4 bases, and 10 bases lay between the germline ends. CDR3 size: 14 residues.

In this sample, this clonotype turned up once. V and J are TRBV9 and TRBJ2-1, with D maybe TRBD2 (6 bases). There are 10 residues in the CDR3. CDR1 and CDR2 (germline): SGDLS, YYNGEE. Deletions cut 7 bases from V and 13 bases from J, with 12 bases between. CDR3 DNA sequence: TGTGCCAGCGGACGGGACTCACAGTTCTTC. Translation: CASGRDSQFF.